The TCR beta chain described here comes from a study of cytomegalovirus exposure and HLA in healthy donors. This CDR3 has 14 residues. Germline CDR1 and CDR2: SQVTM and ANQGSEA. V trimming: 6 bases; J trimming: 4 bases; junction bases outside the gene matches: 9. Notes on the study in general: The authors assumed roughly uniform sequencing depth across donors for presence/absence analyses.

As for this clone: Its antigen remains unidentified.

The PCR was carried out with 60 Vbeta primers and 13 Jbeta primers. This table comes from immunoSEQ multiplex PCR, and its TCRdb copy is limited to in-frame clones, with some not included. The table has about 83,000 clones, 60% to 85% seen once. The clonotype comes from a man aged 18-30 years in good health and CMV-seropositive. The rearrangement joins TRBV29-1 to TRBJ2-4; 7 bases match TRBD1. Sequences were obtained from PBMCs. The CDR3 protein is CSVAYGTDKNIQYF. The CDR3 DNA sequence: TGCAGCGTAGCCTACGGGACAGATAAAAACATTCAGTACTTC.